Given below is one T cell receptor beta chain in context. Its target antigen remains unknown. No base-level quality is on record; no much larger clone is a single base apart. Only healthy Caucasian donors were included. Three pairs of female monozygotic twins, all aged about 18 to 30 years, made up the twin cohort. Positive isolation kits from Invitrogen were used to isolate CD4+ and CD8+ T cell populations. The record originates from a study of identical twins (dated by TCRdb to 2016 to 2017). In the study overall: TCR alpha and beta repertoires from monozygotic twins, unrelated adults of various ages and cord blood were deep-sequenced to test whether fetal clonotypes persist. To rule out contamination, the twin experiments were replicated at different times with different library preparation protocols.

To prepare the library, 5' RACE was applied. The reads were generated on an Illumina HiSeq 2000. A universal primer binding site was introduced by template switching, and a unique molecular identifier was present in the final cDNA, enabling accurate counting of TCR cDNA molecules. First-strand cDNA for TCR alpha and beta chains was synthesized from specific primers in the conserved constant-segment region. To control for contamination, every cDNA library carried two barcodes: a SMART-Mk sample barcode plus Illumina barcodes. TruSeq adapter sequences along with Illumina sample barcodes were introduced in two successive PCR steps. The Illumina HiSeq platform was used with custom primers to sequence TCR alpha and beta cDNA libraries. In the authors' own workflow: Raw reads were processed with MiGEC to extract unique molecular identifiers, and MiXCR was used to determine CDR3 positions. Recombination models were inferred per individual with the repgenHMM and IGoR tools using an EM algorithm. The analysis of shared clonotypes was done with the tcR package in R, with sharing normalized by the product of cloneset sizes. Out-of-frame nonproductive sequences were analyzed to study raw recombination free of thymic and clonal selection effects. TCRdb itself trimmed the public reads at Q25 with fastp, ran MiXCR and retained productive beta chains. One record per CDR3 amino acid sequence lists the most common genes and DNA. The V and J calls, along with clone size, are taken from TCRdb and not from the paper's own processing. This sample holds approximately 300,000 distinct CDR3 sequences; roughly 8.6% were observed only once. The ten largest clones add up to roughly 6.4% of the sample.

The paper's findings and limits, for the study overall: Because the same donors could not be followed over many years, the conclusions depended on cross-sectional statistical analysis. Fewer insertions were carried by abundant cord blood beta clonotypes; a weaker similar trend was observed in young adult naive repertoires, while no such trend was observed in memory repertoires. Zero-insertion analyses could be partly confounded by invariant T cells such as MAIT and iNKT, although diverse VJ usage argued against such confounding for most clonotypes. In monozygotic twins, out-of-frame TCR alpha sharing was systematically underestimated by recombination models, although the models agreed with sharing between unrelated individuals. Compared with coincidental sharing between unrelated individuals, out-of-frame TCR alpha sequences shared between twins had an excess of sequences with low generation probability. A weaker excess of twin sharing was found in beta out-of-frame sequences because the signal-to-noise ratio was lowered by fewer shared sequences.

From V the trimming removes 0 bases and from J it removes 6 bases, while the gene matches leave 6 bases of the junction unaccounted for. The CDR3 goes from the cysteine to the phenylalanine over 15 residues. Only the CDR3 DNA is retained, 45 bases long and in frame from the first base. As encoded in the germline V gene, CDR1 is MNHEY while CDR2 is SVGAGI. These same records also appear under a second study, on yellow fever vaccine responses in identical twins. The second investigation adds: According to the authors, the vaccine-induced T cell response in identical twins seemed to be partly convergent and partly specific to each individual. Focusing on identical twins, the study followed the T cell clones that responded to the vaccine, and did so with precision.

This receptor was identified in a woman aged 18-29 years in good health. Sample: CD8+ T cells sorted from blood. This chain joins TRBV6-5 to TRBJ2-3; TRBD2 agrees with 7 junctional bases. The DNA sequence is TGTGCCAGCAGTTACTCGTCTAGCGGAGGGGATACGCAGTATTTT. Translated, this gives CASSYSSSGGDTQYF.